One and the same sample provided the 8 T cell receptor beta chains below, sequenced in a study of graft-versus-host responses after intestinal transplantation. Processing was applied to graft tissue in order to liberate intraepithelial and lamina propria lymphocytes. Some clones are missing from TCRdb's copy, which holds only in-frame ones; the method was immunoSEQ multiplex PCR. Of 2,500 to 3,500 clones detected, 70% to 75% appear once; the ten largest clones hold around 10%. The starting material was ileum tissue, obtained 5 and 7 days after intestinal transplantation. These TCRs come from a human patient who received an intestinal transplant, so some T cells may come from the graft donor.

The chain combines TRBV5-1 with TRBJ2-3; D is uncertain. With 0 bases removed from V and 2 bases from J, the gap between germline ends came to 13 bases. There are 16 residues in the CDR3. CDR1 is SGHRS, CDR2 YFSETQ, per germline. In nucleotides, the CDR3 is TGCGCCAGCAGCTTGGTCCCCGGCCACCCCACAGATACGCAGTATTTT. It specifies CASSLVPGHPTDTQYF.

J is TRBJ2-7 and V is TRBV6-5; TRBD2 matches 10 bases. Germline V gene sequence: CDR1 MNHEY, CDR2 SVGAGI. Unmatched junction bases numbered 0, after V lost 2 bases and J lost 2 bases. This CDR3 contains 14 residues. The CDR3 region has the DNA TGTGCCAGCAGTTACGGACTAGCGGCCTACGAGCAGTACTTC. This codes for CASSYGLAAYEQYF.

The V and J genes are TRBV18 and TRBJ1-5; TRBD1 aligns across 10 bases. CDR1 is KGHSH, CDR2 LQKENI, per germline. V dropped 3 bases and J dropped 2; count of bases not matched to a gene: 1. The CDR3 spans 15 residues. The CDR3 bases are TGTGCCAGCTCACCCGGGACAGGGGGCAATCAGCCCCAGCATTTT. Protein sequence: CASSPGTGGNQPQHF.

Only a few counts were recorded for this clone. The CDR3 nucleotides are TGTGCCATCAGTGAGTCTAGGGGGGTTTGGCGCTACGAGCAGTACTTC. Amino acids: CAISESRGVWRYEQYF. The rearrangement links TRBV10-3 to TRBJ2-7; D is perhaps TRBD1 or TRBD2 (6 bases each). The CDR3 consists of 16 residues. Germline assignment: CDR1 ENHRY and CDR2 SYGVKD. V lost 0 bases and J lost 3, with 15 bases in between.

This clone turned up a few times. The gene calls are TRBV11-2 and TRBJ2-2, with D perhaps TRBD1 (6 bases). CDR3 length: 17 amino acids. Between the trimmed V and J ends, which lost 1 base and 1 base, there was a span of 13 bases. Germline V CDR1 and CDR2: SGHAT, FQNNGV. For the CDR3, the DNA is TGTGCCAGCAGCTTAGGAGGGGGATTTAGGAACACCGGGGAGCTGTTTTTT. Its translation: CASSLGGGFRNTGELFF.

In this sample, this clone turned up a few times. J is TRBJ2-7 and V is TRBV9; 8 bases align to TRBD2. Germline V lookup: CDR1 SGDLS, CDR2 YYNGEE. With 3 bases clipped from V and 7 bases from J, the junction kept 15 bases outside the gene matches. This CDR3 comprises 16 residues. The CDR3 is CASSEDTSSGAKEQYF. The CDR3 DNA follows: TGTGCCAGCAGCGAGGATACTAGTAGCGGGGCGAAGGAGCAGTACTTC.

As to this clone: Distinct nucleotide sequences in the sample also encode this CDR3. V and J are TRBV5-1 and TRBJ2-5, with D maybe TRBD2 (5 bases). V lost 4 bases to trimming and J lost 5 bases, with 18 bases between them. Germline CDR1 and CDR2: SGHRS and YFSETQ. The CDR3 contains 15 residues. For the CDR3, the DNA is TGCGCCAGCAGCCTGGACGGCGGGCGGCGGGAGACCCAGTACTTC. Amino acid sequence: CASSLDGGRRETQYF. The whole variable domain, filled in from reference TRBV5-1 and TRBJ2-5, reads KAGVTQTPRYLIKTRGQQVTLSCSPISGHRSVSWYQQTPGQGLQFLFEYFSETQRNKGNFPGRFSGRQFSNSRSEMNVSTLELGDSALYLCASSLDGGRRETQYFGPGTRLLVL.

V usage is TRBV7-9 and J usage is TRBJ2-1; D gene uncertain. Trimming pared 1 base from V and 15 bases from J, leaving 13 bases between. The germline V gene has CDR1 SEHNR and CDR2 FQNEAQ (reference sequence). The CDR3 spans 12 residues. The CDR3 region is CASSLDVTWGFF. CDR3 nucleotides: TGTGCCAGCAGCTTAGACGTCACCTGGGGGTTCTTC.